The 20 T cell receptor beta chains in this list originate from one sample, sequenced in a study of blood T cells in healthy people across ages. Primed by a sample-barcoded 5' primer and a J-beta primer mix, a second PCR proceeded for about 7 to 11 cycles. TCRdb reanalysed the 5' RACE reads using MiXCR and keeps one entry per CDR3 protein. The data hold about 900,000 distinct CDR3 sequences, with 62% observed a single time. The sequenced material came from blood. The receptors stem from a man aged 25-45 years in good health.

This chain connects TRBV29-1 to TRBJ1-1; tentatively, D is TRBD1 (6 bases). With 4 bases removed from V and 3 bases from J, the gap between germline ends came to 12 bases. The CDR3 totals 13 residues. The germline V gene has CDR1 SQVTM and CDR2 ANQGSEA. The DNA for the CDR3 is TGCAGCGTTGCTCGGGGGCTGGACACTGAAGCTTTCTTT. This codes for CSVARGLDTEAFF.

The chain recombines TRBV5-5 with TRBJ2-4; possible D gene TRBD2, 7 bases. The J call may be incorrect, as the DNA end agrees better with TRBJ2-7. Germline V CDR1 and CDR2: SGHKS, YYEKEE (reference sequence). This CDR3 is built from 15 residues. CDR3 nucleotides: TGTGCCAGCACCCTGGGAGGGGGGGGCCGCTACGAGCAGTACTTC. Protein: CASTLGGGGRYEQYF.

This chain joins TRBV3-1 and TRBJ2-7; D is unresolved. This CDR3 comprises 12 residues. V shed 1 base and J shed 5 bases, with 6 bases lying between them. Germline V gene lookup returns CDR1 LGHDT and CDR2 YNNKEL (reference sequence). CDR3 in amino acids: CASSQGMDEQYF. The CDR3 DNA sequence: TGTGCCAGCAGCCAAGGGATGGACGAGCAGTACTTC.

The chain couples TRBV25-1 to TRBJ1-2, with unresolved D. Per germline, CDR1 MGHDK and CDR2 SYGVNS. The V end lost 1 base, the J end lost 4 bases, and 4 bases lay between the germline ends. The CDR3 contains 12 residues. The CDR3 sequence is CASSESAYGYTF. CDR3 bases: TGTGCCAGCAGTGAATCTGCCTATGGCTACACCTTC.

This clonotype was counted a few times. The V gene is TRBV29-1, the J gene TRBJ2-4, with 9 nucleotides matching TRBD1. There are 13 residues in the CDR3. The germline CDR1 and CDR2 sequences are SQVTM and ANQGSEA. The J segment lost 13 bases and the V segment lost 6 bases, leaving 13 bases of the junction unmatched. The CDR3: CSVKGTGTGEQYF. In DNA form, the CDR3 reads TGCAGCGTAAAGGGGACAGGGACGGGGGAGCAGTACTTC.

The chain uses TRBV2 and TRBJ1-4, with 7 positions matching TRBD1. CDR1 is SNHLY, CDR2 FYNNEI, per germline. The CDR3 extends over 14 amino acids. J gave up 8 bases and V 8 bases, and 11 bases lay outside the gene matches. DNA for the CDR3: TGTGCCAGCCTCAGGACAGGACTGCGAGAAAAACTGTTTTTT. It codes for CASLRTGLREKLFF.

The DNA of the CDR3 is TGCAGTGCTAGAAGACACCTCAATCAGCCCCAGCATTTT. This gives the protein CSARRHLNQPQHF. The chain combines TRBV20-1 with TRBJ1-5, with D unclear. V shed 2 bases and J shed 3 bases, with 8 bases lying between them. This CDR3 spans 13 amino acids. Germline CDR1 and CDR2: DFQATT and SNEGSKA (reference sequence).

This clonotype came up a few times. V gene TRBV12-3 or TRBV12-4 combines with J gene TRBJ2-1; D remains ambiguous. The CDR3 covers 11 residues. V was cut by 4 bases and J by 8 bases, with 6 bases left in between. Written as DNA, the CDR3 is TGTGCCAGCAGTTCGGTTTATGAGCAGTTCTTC. Its protein is CASSSVYEQFF.

The chain uses TRBV14 and TRBJ2-7; D is undetermined. The J call may be mistaken, given a closer DNA end match to TRBJ2-5. The CDR3 is made up of 12 amino acids. Germline assignment: CDR1 SGHDN and CDR2 FVKESK. This CDR3 is CASSQGFGTQYF. CDR3 sequence (DNA): TGTGCCAGCAGCCAAGGTTTTGGGACCCAGTACTTC.

CDR3 bases: TGTGCCAGCAGCTTAGGTTTCCAGGGTTTCTCAAACGAGCAGTACTTC. Encoded protein: CASSLGFQGFSNEQYF. This sequence joins TRBV7-2 and TRBJ2-7; tentatively, D is TRBD1 (5 bases). Germline lookup yields CDR1 SGHTA and CDR2 FQGNSA. The CDR3 runs to 16 residues. The V gene lost 1 base and the J gene lost 5 bases, with 18 bases spanning the gap. The whole variable domain, remainder taken from reference TRBV7-2 and TRBJ2-7, is GAGVSQSPSNKVTEKGKDVELRCDPISGHTALYWYRQSLGQGLEFLIYFQGNSAPDKSGLPSDRFSAERTGGSVSTLTIQRTQQEDSAVYLCASSLGFQGFSNEQYFGPGTRLTVT.

The CDR3, as DNA: TGCGCCAGCAGCCAAGACCAGTGGGCGGAGGGTTGGGAGACCCAGTACTTC. Translating gives CASSQDQWAEGWETQYF. V and J are TRBV4-3 and TRBJ2-5; maybe TRBD2 (6 bases). The germline V gene has CDR1 LGHNA and CDR2 YSLEER. This CDR3 is built from 17 residues. The V end was cut by 0 bases, the J end by 5 bases, with 19 bases between.

The chain is built from TRBV24-1 and TRBJ2-3; maybe TRBD1 (6 bases). Germline CDR1 KGHDR, CDR2 SFDVKD. The CDR3 length is 13 residues. V gave up 6 bases and J gave up 6 bases, with 12 bases separating them. CDR3 sequence reads: CATSTGSTDTQYF. The CDR3 region has the DNA TGTGCCACCAGTACAGGGTCCACGGATACGCAGTATTTT.

V is TRBV5-1 and J is TRBJ2-5; the D gene is possibly TRBD2 (5 bases). Judging by the DNA end, TRBJ2-7 fits better; the J call may be wrong. This CDR3 spans 16 amino acids. Looked up from germline, CDR1 is SGHRS and CDR2 is YFSETQ. The CDR3 nucleotides read TGCGCCAGCAGCCTTGTTACTATTACTAGTCCGAACGAGCAGTACTTC. Amino acids: CASSLVTITSPNEQYF.

The chain employs TRBV20-1 and TRBJ2-5; tentatively, D is TRBD2 (6 bases). Germline assignment: CDR1 DFQATT and CDR2 SNEGSKA (reference sequence). The CDR3 runs to 14 residues. V was cut by 3 bases and J by 2 bases, with 13 bases left in between. CDR3: CSARAVEGQETQYF. Written as DNA, the CDR3 is TGCAGTGCTAGGGCCGTGGAGGGGCAAGAGACCCAGTACTTC.

This clonotype appeared a few times. CDR3 nucleotide sequence: TGCAGCGTTGATTTAGGCAGCGGCCCCTCCTACGAGCAGTACTTC. Amino acids: CSVDLGSGPSYEQYF. The rearrangement links TRBV29-1 to TRBJ2-7, with D possibly matching TRBD2 (5 bases). V lost 3 bases, J lost 0 bases, and 15 bases lay in between. This CDR3 contains 15 residues. Germline values: CDR1 SQVTM, CDR2 ANQGSEA.

This clonotype was found a few times. CDR3 coding DNA: TGTGCCATCAGTGAGGGGGAACAACAAGAGACCCAGTACTTC. Translating gives CAISEGEQQETQYF. The chain carries TRBV10-3 and TRBJ2-5; D is unclear. Germline V gene sequence: CDR1 ENHRY, CDR2 SYGVKD. Trimming shortened V by 2 bases and J by 2 bases, and 9 bases separated the two germline ends. This CDR3 spans 14 amino acids.

The chain couples TRBV6-2 or TRBV6-3 to TRBJ1-2, with TRBD1 matching over 7 bases. The length of the CDR3 is 15 residues. The germline gives CDR1 MNHEY, CDR2 SVGEGT. Unmatched junction bases numbered 9, after V lost 2 bases and J lost 6 bases. CDR3: CASSYTNRGSDGYTF. The CDR3 bases are TGTGCCAGCAGTTACACGAACAGGGGAAGCGATGGCTACACCTTC.

This chain uses TRBV2 with TRBJ2-1, with 9 bases fitting TRBD1. The CDR3 loop spans 15 amino acids. V shed 6 bases, J shed 3 bases, and the junction held 6 bases outside the gene matches. CDR1 SNHLY and CDR2 FYNNEI come from the germline V gene. CDR3 in DNA: TGTGCCAGCAGCAGGAGGACAGGGGTCTACAATGAGCAGTTCTTC. Its translation: CASSRRTGVYNEQFF.

The CDR3 is CASSYATMGTEAFF. Written as DNA, the CDR3 is TGTGCCAGCAGTTACGCCACTATGGGCACTGAAGCTTTCTTT. The chain has TRBV6-6 and TRBJ1-1; no clear D. The CDR3 consists of 14 residues. The V and J ends lost 2 bases and 4 bases respectively, with 11 bases between them. CDR1 and CDR2 (germline): MNHNY, SVGAGI (reference sequence).

The CDR3 DNA sequence: TGTGCCACCAGCAGAGATAGAGCTAGCGGGGGTTATACGTACCAAGAGACCCAGTACTTC. Its translation is CATSRDRASGGYTYQETQYF. V usage is TRBV15 and J usage is TRBJ2-5, with 10 nucleotides matching TRBD2. V lost 0 bases, J lost 0 bases, and 13 bases stayed unmatched. The CDR3 is made up of 20 amino acids. Germline V gene sequence: CDR1 LNHNV, CDR2 YYDKDF (reference sequence).